This T cell receptor beta chain was captured by sequencing in a study of human T cells and chemical hapten exposure. Researchers extracted total RNA from unfractionated whole blood. The study used a library that attached unique molecular identifiers to individual cDNA molecules. TCRdb fed the 5' RACE reads into MiXCR, producing one record per CDR3 protein. The sample has about 120,000 distinct CDR3 sequences, 15% to 20% seen once. The germline V gene has CDR1 SEHNR and CDR2 FQNEAQ (reference sequence). Trimming removed 5 bases at V and 4 bases at J, with 14 bases between. The CDR3 covers 14 residues. The chain is built from TRBV7-9 and TRBJ1-2; D ambiguous. The clonotype originates from a human donor in good health. CDR3 DNA sequence: TGTGCCAGCAGCCCCCTGGCAGGACCCTATGGCTACACCTTC. Amino acid sequence: CASSPLAGPYGYTF.